This T cell receptor beta chain was identified in a study of CD8+ T cells in alopecia areata (dated by TCRdb to between 2017 and 2018). In the study overall: Treated patients were enrolled in an open-label pilot trial of oral tofacitinib, 5 to 10 mg twice daily, for moderate-to-severe alopecia areata. Human TCRbeta sequencing covered scalp tissue and sorted CD4+ and CD8+ peripheral blood T cells from patchy and totalis/universalis alopecia areata patients and healthy controls. Disease severity in treated patients was measured with the SALT score, which quantifies the percentage of affected scalp surface area. Patients stayed on tofacitinib for 6 to 18 months and then had 6 months of follow-up off drug so that delayed response and recurrence could be assessed. Biopsies were taken from tofacitinib-treated patients at baseline and at 4 and 24 weeks of treatment, and a later scalp biopsy was taken in several of the tofacitinib-treated patients. RNA came from the PAXgene miRNA kit for fixed scalp, the miRNeasy kit for PBMCs, and the RNeasy kit for mouse skin. High-throughput TCRbeta sequencing was used to examine T cell clonal expansion in alopecia areata in both the C3H/HeJ mouse model and human patients. Scalp clonality was compared across normal scalp (n=4), patchy alopecia areata scalp (n=8), and alopecia totalis/universalis scalp (n=8). immunoSEQ multiplex PCR using 35 Vbeta forward primers and 13 Jbeta reverse primers was used to amplify TCRbeta CDR3 regions.

Sequences SGHNT (CDR1) and YYREEE (CDR2) are obtained from the germline V gene (reference sequence). Trimming costs V 3 bases and J 8 bases, and their ends lie 17 bases apart. Inclusive of the bounding cysteine and phenylalanine, the CDR3 is 14 residues long. The read is trimmed to its CDR3 DNA, 42 bases read in frame from base 1. The sample's time point, from its label and the paper: four to five weeks on oral tofacitinib. The sample's treatment or condition label, in plain terms: oral pan-JAK inhibitor, 5-10 mg twice daily. From alopecia areata patients, peripheral blood was collected along with lesional scalp punch biopsies. PBMCs were isolated by density centrifugation and stained for CD3, CD4 and CD8, and CD4+ and CD8+ T cells were sorted on a FACSAria. What the research found in general, with its limitations: Shared TCR sequences between patients were less evident than in mice, which may be partly attributable to HLA diversity in the patient population. Higher clonality and more expanded CD8+ clones were observed in lesional scalp than in normal scalp, particularly in alopecia totalis/universalis, a finding suggestive of antigenic drive. With tofacitinib, both scalp clonality and the number of expanded CD8+ clones among the top 100 scalp clones went down significantly. The treated cohort was small, with a single nonresponder, so links between baseline CD8+ expansion and response need larger studies. Resident alphabeta T cells in normal human skin are also sequenced, complicating scalp TCR repertoire analysis, unlike mouse skin dominated by gammadelta T cells. Many expanded lesional clones persisted in scalp and blood during tofacitinib treatment, which may partly explain relapse after stopping treatment.

As for this clone: Which antigen it targets is not known. Base-call qualities are not available, and no considerably larger clone is one nucleotide away.

The method behind the library was the immunoSEQ multiplex PCR assay. To provide template for TCR sequencing, every sample had RNA extracted and reverse transcribed into cDNA. SuperScript III was used for first-strand cDNA synthesis, primed with a 2:1 mix of oligo-dT and random hexamers. A synthetic immune receptor repertoire was used to measure amplification bias, and any remaining bias was corrected computationally. The study's processing was this. Raw reads were preprocessed to remove errors, and CDR3 was defined according to IMGT conventions as the region from the conserved cysteine to phenylalanine. Clonality was computed as 1 minus the Shannon entropy, with the entropy normalized by log2 of the number of productive unique TCRs. CD4 or CD8 identity of scalp clones was inferred by cross-referencing scalp TCRbeta sequences with sorted blood CD4 and CD8 repertoires. TCRdb mirrors the immuneACCESS table, restricted to in-frame sequences. Some clones are absent from its copies; in checked studies, under half trace to an unresolved V gene, and the reason for the others is unknown. The DNA was the basis for D and trimming; V, J and clone size are from that table. The sample data list more than 90,000 clones, and roughly 64% of these were observed just once. The ten largest clonotypes hold around 15% of the sample.

Sample: CD8+ T cells sorted from blood, taken at week 4, from a patient treated with tofacitinib. This receptor was identified in a human donor with alopecia areata. The sequence links TRBV5-4 to TRBJ1-1; the D gene remains uncertain. In nucleotide form, the sequence is TGTGCCAGCAGCTGGATGAACAGATCAAGGGAAGCTTTCTTT. It codes for CASSWMNRSREAFF.